The 29 T cell receptor beta chains in this list originate from one sample, sequenced in a study of shared clonotypes between healthy human individuals (dated by TCRdb to the early 2020s). Library construction relied on the immunoSEQ multiplex PCR assay. The table was pulled from immuneACCESS by TCRdb, which kept in-frame rearrangements only. Such tables lose some clones; where checked, under half of the loss comes from unresolved V genes, and the rest has no known cause. Present in this sample are 2 million to 2.5 million clones, nearly 97% of which were seen just once. Roughly 0.13% of the sample belongs to the ten largest clones. Sequencing input: naive CD4+ T cells sorted from blood. The label giving this sample's cell subset or site can be read as: CD45RA+ positively selected. These receptors were collected from a man in his late teens or twenties in good health.

This chain links TRBV2 with TRBJ2-7; weak D call: TRBD1 (6 bases). The CDR3 extends over 12 amino acids. From germline, CDR1 is SNHLY and CDR2 FYNNEI. V was cut by 8 bases and J by 3 bases, with 11 bases left in between. CDR3 amino acids: CASRDNHYEQYF. The CDR3, as DNA: TGTGCCAGCCGGGACAACCACTACGAGCAGTACTTC.

This chain joins TRBV5-4 and TRBJ2-3; D remains ambiguous. V was clipped by 1 base and J by 5 bases, with 8 bases between them. The length of the CDR3 is 13 residues. The V gene's germline CDR1 is SGHNT and CDR2 YYREEE (reference sequence). The chain's CDR3 is CASSLQVGDTQYF. The CDR3 region has the DNA TGTGCCAGCAGCTTGCAGGTGGGAGATACGCAGTATTTT.

The gene calls are TRBV28 and TRBJ2-7; D is ambiguous. The V end was cut by 3 bases, the J end by 6 bases, with 12 bases between. The CDR3 contains 13 residues. Germline V gene lookup returns CDR1 MDHEN and CDR2 SYDVKM. CDR3 sequence: CASSFVETPEQYF. CDR3 DNA: TGTGCCAGCAGTTTCGTCGAGACCCCCGAGCAGTACTTC.

The rearrangement links TRBV5-8 to TRBJ2-5; D is undetermined. CDR3 length: 13 amino acids. The germline gives CDR1 SGHTS, CDR2 YDEGEE. The V and J ends lost 0 bases and 5 bases respectively, with 8 bases between them. The CDR3 DNA reads TGTGCCAGCAGCTTGGAGTATCGGGAGACCCAGTACTTC. It translates to CASSLEYRETQYF.

V and J are TRBV6-4 and TRBJ2-1; a weak D match, TRBD1 (6 bases). The CDR3 consists of 12 residues. V was pared by 7 bases and J by 9 bases, with 13 bases between. Germline V lookup: CDR1 MRHNA, CDR2 SNTAGT. The CDR3 DNA follows: TGTGCCAGCATGAACAGGGCGGGTGAGCAGTTCTTC. Its translation is CASMNRAGEQFF.

The V gene is TRBV5-6, the J gene TRBJ1-6; 8 bases align to TRBD1. Germline V gives CDR1 SGHDT, CDR2 YYEEEE. The CDR3 contains 16 residues. V gave up 6 bases and J gave up 2 bases; unmatched junction bases: 7. CDR3 in amino acids: CASTSDRAPYNSPLHF. The DNA of the CDR3 is TGTGCCAGCACCTCGGACAGGGCTCCCTATAATTCACCCCTCCACTTT.

The V gene is TRBV25-1, the J gene TRBJ2-3; 8 nucleotides agree with TRBD2. This CDR3 comprises 14 residues. J gave up 4 bases and V 5 bases, and 5 bases lay outside the gene matches. Germline CDR1 MGHDK, CDR2 SYGVNS. CDR3 DNA sequence: TGTGCCAGCAGTAGCGGGAGAGGGTCAGATACGCAGTATTTT. Its translation is CASSSGRGSDTQYF.

The chain combines TRBV4-1 with TRBJ1-2; D is possibly TRBD1 (6 bases). The germline V and J ends were trimmed by 4 bases and 4 bases, with 16 bases remaining between them. CDR1 is MGHRA, CDR2 YSYEKL, per germline. The CDR3 spans 15 residues. CDR3 nucleotides: TGCGCCAGCAGCCCTACCCCCGGGACACGCTATGGCTACACCTTC. Translated: CASSPTPGTRYGYTF.

The chain combines TRBV20-1 with TRBJ2-7; D unclear. Germline lookup yields CDR1 DFQATT and CDR2 SNEGSKA (reference sequence). This CDR3 comprises 11 residues. V lost 6 bases and J lost 1, with 7 bases in between. The CDR3 here is CSAGRSYEQYF. The CDR3 bases are TGCAGTGCGGGTCGTTCCTACGAGCAGTACTTC.

The chain recombines TRBV5-1 with TRBJ2-1, with 9 bases identical to TRBD2. Unmatched junction bases numbered 7, after V lost 4 bases and J lost 5 bases. There are 15 residues in the CDR3. Germline loops: CDR1 SGHRS, CDR2 YFSETQ. DNA for the CDR3: TGCGCCAGCAGCCTAACTAGCGGGCGACACAATGAGCAGTTCTTC. Translated: CASSLTSGRHNEQFF.

V is TRBV6-6 and J is TRBJ2-7, with D possibly TRBD2 on 7 matching bases. Germline V gene lookup returns CDR1 MNHNY and CDR2 SVGAGI (reference sequence). The CDR3 sequence is 15 residues long. Trimming pared 2 bases from V and 2 bases from J, leaving 13 bases between. This CDR3 is CASSYGGGPTYEQYF. DNA of the CDR3: TGTGCCAGCAGTTACGGCGGGGGCCCAACCTACGAGCAGTACTTC.

This sequence joins TRBV2 and TRBJ1-6; tentatively, D is TRBD1 (6 bases). Germline V gene data show CDR1 as SNHLY and CDR2 as FYNNEI. Trimming cost V 7 bases and J 4 bases, with 14 bases left between them. The CDR3 length is 15 residues. As DNA, the CDR3 is TGTGCCAGCACTCCGACAGGAAATTATAATTCACCCCTCCACTTT. Translation gives CASTPTGNYNSPLHF.

The chain combines TRBV30 with TRBJ1-1; D is unclear. Between the trimmed V and J ends, which lost 3 bases and 0 bases, there was a span of 8 bases. This CDR3 is 13 amino acids long. CDR1 is GTSNPN and CDR2 is SVGIG in the germline V gene (reference sequence). CDR3 nucleotide sequence: TGTGCCTGGAGGGTCCACTTGAACACTGAAGCTTTCTTT. It yields the protein CAWRVHLNTEAFF.

The J gene is TRBJ1-6, the V gene TRBV2, with D unresolved. This CDR3 has 17 amino acids. V was pared by 5 bases and J by 0 bases, with 14 bases between. Germline V gene sequence: CDR1 SNHLY, CDR2 FYNNEI. Here the CDR3 DNA reads TGTGCCAGCAGTTCGGACGTCGGAAGCTCCTATAATTCACCCCTCCACTTT. As protein: CASSSDVGSSYNSPLHF. The full variable domain, its missing parts supplied by reference TRBV2 and TRBJ1-6, is EPEVTQTPSHQVTQMGQEVILRCVPISNHLYFYWYRQILGQKVEFLVSFYNNEISEKSEIFDDQFSVERPDGSNFTLKIRSTKLEDSAMYFCASSSDVGSSYNSPLHFGNGTRLTVT.

This chain connects TRBV28 to TRBJ2-7, with 7 bases identical to TRBD1. V lost 6 bases to trimming and J lost 2 bases; unmatched junction nucleotides: 10. The CDR3 runs 15 residues. CDR1 and CDR2 (germline): MDHEN, SYDVKM. CDR3 residues: CASSSTGSTPYEQYF. In nucleotides, the CDR3 is TGTGCCAGCAGCTCGACAGGGTCCACCCCCTACGAGCAGTACTTC.

The count of this clone is one. J is TRBJ2-7 and V is TRBV6-1, with 9 bases lining up with TRBD2. This CDR3 is built from 14 residues. The V gene's germline CDR1 is MNHNS and CDR2 SASEGT. V lost 2 bases to trimming and J lost 7 bases; unmatched junction nucleotides: 6. The CDR3: CASSEMGSGGEQYF. DNA for the CDR3: TGTGCCAGCAGTGAAATGGGTAGCGGGGGTGAGCAGTACTTC.

The V call is TRBV30, the J call TRBJ2-1; 7 nucleotides agree with TRBD2. CDR1 and CDR2 (germline): GTSNPN, SVGIG (reference sequence). V gave up 2 bases and J gave up 4 bases; unmatched junction bases: 11. This CDR3 comprises 16 residues. CDR3 sequence (DNA): TGTGCCTGGAGTAGCCTAGCGGAAACCTTTTACAATGAGCAGTTCTTC. Encoded protein: CAWSSLAETFYNEQFF.

The J gene is TRBJ1-2, the V gene TRBV28; 7 bases match TRBD1. The trim removed 6 bases at V and 8 bases at J, leaving 9 bases unmatched. The CDR3 runs to 13 residues. The germline V gene encodes CDR1 MDHEN and CDR2 SYDVKM. This CDR3 reads CASSLGQASGYTF. CDR3 coding DNA: TGTGCCAGCAGCCTTGGACAGGCGTCCGGCTACACCTTC.

In regard to this clone: In the same sample, other DNA sequences code for this CDR3. The chain uses TRBV19 and TRBJ1-5; 8 bases fit TRBD1. Trimming cost V 5 bases and J 0 bases; bases outside gene matches: 3. CDR1 LNHDA and CDR2 SQIVND come from the germline V gene (reference sequence). The CDR3 is made up of 15 amino acids. This CDR3 is CASSPDRASNQPQHF. The CDR3 nucleotides read TGTGCCAGTAGTCCGGACAGGGCTAGCAATCAGCCCCAGCATTTT.

V is TRBV6-1 and J is TRBJ1-1, with D perhaps matching TRBD1 (6 bases). The CDR3 has 14 amino acids. V lost 5 bases to trimming and J lost 5 bases, with 15 bases between them. From germline, CDR1 is MNHNS and CDR2 SASEGT. CDR3 DNA: TGTGCCAGCAGTCAGATCAGGGGAGGTACTGAAGCTTTCTTT. As protein: CASSQIRGGTEAFF.

This clone was seen just once. Other nucleotide sequences in the sample specify the same CDR3. The CDR3 DNA reads TGCGCCAGCAGCTTGGTGCCGGATCAGCCCCAGCATTTT. Translated, it gives CASSLVPDQPQHF. J is TRBJ1-5 and V is TRBV5-1; D is ambiguous. The CDR3 has 13 residues. Germline assignment: CDR1 SGHRS and CDR2 YFSETQ. V was shortened by 0 bases and J by 5 bases, with 6 bases between the two germline ends.

The chain links TRBV19 to TRBJ1-5; possible D gene TRBD1, 5 bases. The CDR3 sequence is 17 residues long. Germline V CDR1 and CDR2: LNHDA, SQIVND (reference sequence). The ends were cut back, 0 bases at V and 7 bases at J, with 19 bases in the middle. The CDR3 region is CASSIESMRAGSQPQHF. CDR3 nucleotides: TGTGCCAGTAGTATAGAAAGCATGAGGGCAGGGAGCCAGCCCCAGCATTTT.

As regards this clone: The sample has other DNA sequences that encode this CDR3 too. V is TRBV30 and J is TRBJ1-5; 8 bases line up with TRBD1. V shed 5 bases and J 3 bases; nucleotides not matched to a gene: 3. The CDR3 loop spans 13 amino acids. CDR1 and CDR2 (germline): GTSNPN, SVGIG (reference sequence). The CDR3 protein is CAWGQGANQPQHF. As DNA, the CDR3 is TGTGCCTGGGGTCAGGGGGCCAATCAGCCCCAGCATTTT.

The chain has TRBV19 and TRBJ2-6; D unclear. Trimming left V 7 bases short and J 1 base short, with 14 bases between. The CDR3 covers 16 residues. CDR1 and CDR2 from the germline V gene are LNHDA and SQIVND (reference sequence). The CDR3 here is CASTPRVGSGANVLTF. The CDR3 DNA reads TGTGCCAGTACCCCAAGGGTAGGGTCTGGGGCCAACGTCCTGACTTTC.

This clone showed up just once. A junction end diverges from the germline sequence, so it may reflect a read error. This chain links TRBV7-7 with TRBJ2-3, with 12 positions matching TRBD2. This CDR3 has 16 residues. Germline V gene sequence: CDR1 SSHAT, CDR2 FNYEAQ (reference sequence). CDR3 nucleotides: TGTGCTAGCAGCCGGGGGACTAGCGGGAGCACAGATACGCAGTATTTT. Residues: CASSRGTSGSTDTQYF.

The count of this clone is one. The chain joins TRBV4-1 to TRBJ1-5; tentative D call: TRBD1 (6 bases). The germline CDR1 and CDR2 sequences are MGHRA and YSYEKL. The V and J ends lost 0 bases and 10 bases respectively, with 10 bases between them. The CDR3 is 13 residues long. The CDR3 protein is CASSQDWGHPQHF. CDR3 bases: TGCGCCAGCAGCCAAGATTGGGGACACCCCCAGCATTTT.

This clone has more than one count but fewer than ten. The J gene is TRBJ1-2, the V gene TRBV7-9, with D perhaps matching TRBD1 (6 bases). The germline V and J ends were trimmed by 6 bases and 3 bases, with 11 bases remaining between them. Germline CDR1 is SEHNR and CDR2 is FQNEAQ (reference sequence). The CDR3 extends over 13 amino acids. CDR3: CASSIQGHYGYTF. In DNA form, the CDR3 reads TGTGCCAGCAGTATCCAGGGGCACTATGGCTACACCTTC.

The V and J genes are TRBV5-1 and TRBJ1-1; D gene uncertain. The CDR3 is made up of 15 amino acids. The germline V gene encodes CDR1 SGHRS and CDR2 YFSETQ. With 0 bases removed from V and 3 bases from J, the gap between germline ends came to 12 bases. CDR3 DNA sequence: TGCGCCAGCAGCTTGGTATTTGGGGTGGACACTGAAGCTTTCTTT. This translates into CASSLVFGVDTEAFF.

The gene calls are TRBV2 and TRBJ2-2; 8 positions match TRBD1. The CDR3 has 15 residues. V trimming: 6 bases; J trimming: 6 bases; junction bases outside the gene matches: 9. The germline gives CDR1 SNHLY, CDR2 FYNNEI. In DNA, the CDR3 is TGTGCCAGCAGGGTCACAGGGGGATCCCCCGGGGAGCTGTTTTTT. Translation: CASRVTGGSPGELFF. Based on the CDR3 plus reference TRBV2 and TRBJ2-2, the full variable domain is EPEVTQTPSHQVTQMGQEVILRCVPISNHLYFYWYRQILGQKVEFLVSFYNNEISEKSEIFDDQFSVERPDGSNFTLKIRSTKLEDSAMYFCASRVTGGSPGELFFGEGSRLTVL.